This passage covers 30 T cell receptor beta chains from one sample sequenced in a study of cytomegalovirus exposure and HLA in healthy donors. 60 Vbeta and 13 Jbeta primers were used in PCR. Sequenced by immunoSEQ multiplex PCR; TCRdb stores in-frame clones only, minus some. The table shows approximately 92,000 clones, with over 75% occurring only once. The sequencing input was PBMCs. These TCRs come from a girl aged 2-10 years in good health and CMV-seropositive.

The chain carries TRBV4-1 and TRBJ2-7, with 8 bases identical to TRBD1. After removal of 2 bases from V and 4 bases from J, the junction contained 10 bases not matched to a gene. The germline V gene has CDR1 MGHRA and CDR2 YSYEKL. The CDR3 contains 16 residues. CDR3 in DNA: TGCGCCAGCAGCCAAACGGCCGGGACAGGACCTTACGAGCAGTACTTC. This gives the protein CASSQTAGTGPYEQYF.

This chain joins TRBV11-2 and TRBJ2-7; 10 bases are a match to TRBD1. After removal of 5 bases from V and 1 base from J, the junction contained 5 bases not matched to a gene. Germline-derived CDR1 and CDR2 are SGHAT and FQNNGV. This CDR3 spans 15 amino acids. The CDR3 region has the DNA TGTGCCAGCAGCCGAAGGGACAGGGGATCCTACGAGCAGTACTTC. The encoded protein is CASSRRDRGSYEQYF.

This clone was observed a few times. The rearrangement joins TRBV5-4 to TRBJ2-1; TRBD2 agrees at 8 bases. V shed 4 bases, J shed 7 bases, and the junction held 10 bases outside the gene matches. Germline assignment: CDR1 SGHNT and CDR2 YYREEE (reference sequence). The CDR3 loop spans 15 amino acids. Here the CDR3 reads CASSIGLAGGNEQFF. For the CDR3, the DNA is TGTGCCAGCAGCATCGGACTAGCTGGCGGGAATGAGCAGTTCTTC.

This chain connects TRBV4-1 to TRBJ2-7, with a tentative D call TRBD1 (6 bases). Per the germline V gene, CDR1 is MGHRA and CDR2 is YSYEKL. The CDR3 extends over 13 amino acids. Trimming stripped 3 bases from V and 7 bases from J, with 13 bases between. The CDR3 region is CASSQEQGWEQYF. The CDR3 DNA sequence: TGCGCCAGCAGCCAGGAACAGGGCTGGGAGCAGTACTTC.

The chain links TRBV18 to TRBJ1-5, with 7 bases that match TRBD1. CDR3 length equals 15 residues. The germline V gene has CDR1 KGHSH and CDR2 LQKENI. Trimming took 0 bases from V and 8 from J; bases not matched to a gene: 7. CDR3 sequence reads: CASSPPTGSVKPQHF. Written as DNA, the CDR3 is TGTGCCAGCTCACCACCGACAGGGTCTGTCAAGCCCCAGCATTTT.

V and J are TRBV7-2 and TRBJ2-2, with 11 bases matching TRBD2. The junction had 9 bases not matched to a gene; V was cut back by 5 bases and J by 7 bases. The CDR3 contains 16 residues. From germline, CDR1 is SGHTA and CDR2 FQGNSA. The CDR3 sequence: CASSALAGVFDGELFF. CDR3 DNA sequence: TGTGCCAGCAGCGCACTAGCGGGAGTGTTCGACGGGGAGCTGTTTTTT.

This chain links TRBV6-6 with TRBJ2-7; 9 nucleotides align to TRBD2. CDR3 length: 13 residues. J lost 3 bases, V lost 5 bases, and 2 bases had no gene match. Germline V gene lookup returns CDR1 MNHNY and CDR2 SVGAGI (reference sequence). CDR3 residues: CASSRLADYEQYF. Here the CDR3 DNA reads TGTGCCAGCAGTCGACTAGCGGACTACGAGCAGTACTTC.

This clone has just one count. The chain has TRBV12-5 and TRBJ1-1; D not certain. Germline V gives CDR1 LGHNT, CDR2 FRNRAP. The CDR3 runs to 14 residues. Trimming took off 1 base at V and 1 base at J, with 7 bases between the two ends. The CDR3 sequence is CASGLDGRNTEAFF. The DNA of the CDR3 is TGTGCTAGTGGTTTGGACGGGAGGAACACTGAAGCTTTCTTT.

This clone was seen only a few times. The V and J genes are TRBV6-5 and TRBJ2-7, with 9 bases matching TRBD1. The CDR3 runs 13 residues. The V segment lost 6 bases and the J segment 4 bases; nucleotides outside the gene matches: 4. CDR1 is MNHEY and CDR2 is SVGAGI in the germline V gene. The CDR3 coding sequence is TGTGCCAGCAGATTACAGGGGGCTTACGAGCAGTACTTC. Its protein product is CASRLQGAYEQYF.

The V and J genes are TRBV28 and TRBJ2-3; TRBD1 is a possible D gene (5 bases). The germline V and J ends were trimmed by 3 bases and 7 bases, with 11 bases remaining between them. The length of the CDR3 is 13 residues. Germline V gene sequence: CDR1 MDHEN, CDR2 SYDVKM. The CDR3 region is CASSLGQSHTQYF. The CDR3 DNA is TGTGCCAGCAGTTTGGGGCAATCGCATACGCAGTATTTT.

The chain carries TRBV27 and TRBJ2-7; TRBD2 matches at 11 bases. The CDR3 runs to 15 residues. In germline, CDR1 is MNHEY, CDR2 SMNVEV (reference sequence). The V segment lost 4 bases and the J segment 4 bases; nucleotides outside the gene matches: 6. CDR3 nucleotide sequence: TGTGCCAGCAGTTCGTTAGCGGGAGGGCTTTACGAGCAGTACTTC. It translates to CASSSLAGGLYEQYF.

The V and J genes are TRBV5-1 and TRBJ2-7, with a weak D call TRBD1 (6 bases). From germline, CDR1 is SGHRS and CDR2 YFSETQ. V was cut by 0 bases and J by 2 bases, with 12 bases left in between. The CDR3 sequence is 15 residues long. CDR3 protein: CASSLGTASTYEQYF. CDR3 nucleotides: TGCGCCAGCAGCTTGGGGACAGCCTCGACCTACGAGCAGTACTTC.

V is TRBV28 and J is TRBJ2-6, with D unclear. This CDR3 is built from 18 residues. V was shortened by 5 bases and J by 0 bases, with 17 bases between the two germline ends. Per germline, CDR1 MDHEN and CDR2 SYDVKM. The CDR3 DNA follows: TGTGCCAGCAGTCTCCCCCTTGTCTCGTACTCTGGGGCCAACGTCCTGACTTTC. Translated: CASSLPLVSYSGANVLTF.

The chain is built from TRBV28 and TRBJ2-3; the match to TRBD1 covers 9 bases. Germline trimming cut 11 bases from V and 4 bases from J; bases unmatched to any gene: 7. CDR1 is MDHEN, CDR2 SYDVKM, per germline. CDR3 length: 13 amino acids. CDR3 in amino acids: CAVQGAGADTQYF. CDR3 nucleotides: TGTGCCGTACAGGGGGCAGGAGCAGATACGCAGTATTTT.

J is TRBJ2-1 and V is TRBV5-1; 11 positions agree with TRBD1. J was trimmed by 5 bases and V by 3 bases; bases with no gene match: 4. Germline lookup yields CDR1 SGHRS and CDR2 YFSETQ. This CDR3 comprises 15 residues. The CDR3 reads CASSYTDRGHNEQFF. CDR3 coding DNA: TGCGCCAGCAGCTATACGGACAGGGGGCACAATGAGCAGTTCTTC.

The gene calls are TRBV6-5 and TRBJ1-1, with 8 bases lining up with TRBD1. CDR3 length equals 14 residues. Trimming at V came to 6 bases and at J to 5 bases, leaving 8 bases not matched to a gene. Germline CDR1 reads MNHEY; CDR2 reads SVGAGI. As DNA, the CDR3 is TGTGCCAGCAGCGCCGGGACAGGACCAACTGAAGCTTTCTTT. Translating gives CASSAGTGPTEAFF.

This sequence joins TRBV9 and TRBJ2-5; TRBD2 matches at 10 bases. This CDR3 region has 17 residues. Germline V gene data show CDR1 as SGDLS and CDR2 as YYNGEE. V shed 4 bases, J shed 5 bases, and the junction held 14 bases outside the gene matches. CDR3 nucleotide sequence: TGTGCCAGCAGCTCGTACGCCGGGACTAGCGTTTACGAGACCCAGTACTTC. It is translated as CASSSYAGTSVYETQYF.

This clone was recorded only once. The CDR3 nucleotides are TGCGCCAGCAGCCCCGATCCAGACAGGGGTCAAAAACTGTTTTTT. Its translation is CASSPDPDRGQKLFF. The chain links TRBV5-1 to TRBJ1-4; TRBD1 aligns across 8 bases. Germline-derived CDR1 and CDR2 are SGHRS and YFSETQ. J gave up 9 bases and V 4 bases, and 11 bases lay outside the gene matches. This CDR3 region has 15 residues.

The chain combines TRBV2 with TRBJ2-5; tentative D call: TRBD2 (5 bases). The ends were cut back, 4 bases at V and 3 bases at J, with 9 bases in the middle. CDR3 length: 13 residues. Germline V gene data show CDR1 as SNHLY and CDR2 as FYNNEI. Here the CDR3 reads CASSVRGEETQYF. CDR3 nucleotide sequence: TGTGCCAGCAGTGTCCGGGGAGAAGAGACCCAGTACTTC.

This rearrangement joins TRBV29-1 to TRBJ2-1, with 9 bases that match TRBD2. Germline trimming cut 1 base from V and 8 bases from J; bases unmatched to any gene: 15. The CDR3 is 17 amino acids. Germline V gene data show CDR1 as SQVTM and CDR2 as ANQGSEA. The CDR3 DNA reads TGCAGCGTTGAAGGGATAGCGGGAGCAATCCGAGGCGATGAGCAGTTCTTC. It specifies CSVEGIAGAIRGDEQFF.

The chain has TRBV6-1 and TRBJ1-2, with unresolved D. CDR3 size: 13 residues. The germline gives CDR1 MNHNS, CDR2 SASEGT. V was cut by 4 bases and J by 0 bases, with 6 bases left in between. The CDR3 DNA sequence: TGTGCCAGCAGTGTCATAGCTAACTATGGCTACACCTTC. Encoded protein: CASSVIANYGYTF.

The chain links TRBV29-1 to TRBJ2-2; D is ambiguous. The CDR3 runs to 13 residues. Deletions cut 4 bases from V and 2 bases from J, with 8 bases between. Per germline, CDR1 SQVTM and CDR2 ANQGSEA. This chain's CDR3 is CSVVTGNTGELFF. As DNA, the CDR3 is TGCAGCGTTGTTACGGGTAACACCGGGGAGCTGTTTTTT.

This chain joins TRBV29-1 and TRBJ1-1; D gene ambiguous. Germline CDR1 SQVTM, CDR2 ANQGSEA. V shed 4 bases and J shed 7 bases, with 10 bases lying between them. The CDR3 is 11 amino acids. For the CDR3, the DNA is TGCAGCGTTGGGGGAGAAGTTGAAGCTTTCTTT. Translated: CSVGGEVEAFF. The variable domain in full, with the rest retrieved from reference TRBV29-1 and TRBJ1-1, is SAVISQKPSRDICQRGTSLTIQCQVDSQVTMMFWYRQQPGQSLTLIATANQGSEATYESGFVIDKFPISRPNLTFSTLTVSNMSPEDSSIYLCSVGGEVEAFFGQGTRLTVV.

V is TRBV10-3 and J is TRBJ2-2, with D unresolved. Trimming stripped 5 bases from V and 0 bases from J, with 13 bases between. The CDR3 has 16 amino acids. The germline V gene has CDR1 ENHRY and CDR2 SYGVKD. This CDR3 is CAISSTGVSNTGELFF. The CDR3 DNA reads as TGTGCCATCAGTAGTACGGGTGTCTCGAACACCGGGGAGCTGTTTTTT.

In DNA form, the CDR3 reads TGTGCCAGCAGGGCCCGGGGGTCTAACTACGAGCAGTACTTC. It codes for CASRARGSNYEQYF. The V gene is TRBV27, the J gene TRBJ2-7, with a tentative D call TRBD2 (6 bases). The CDR3 runs 14 residues. CDR1 and CDR2 from the germline V gene are MNHEY and SMNVEV (reference sequence). The V end was cut by 6 bases, the J end by 3 bases, with 15 bases between.

V and J are TRBV6-5 and TRBJ1-5; TRBD1 agrees at 10 bases. The germline V gene has CDR1 MNHEY and CDR2 SVGAGI. Unmatched junction bases numbered 6, after V lost 5 bases and J lost 5 bases. The CDR3 runs to 15 residues. CDR3 in amino acids: CASSKTGTGDQPQHF. CDR3 nucleotides: TGTGCCAGCAGTAAAACCGGGACAGGGGATCAGCCCCAGCATTTT.

The chain combines TRBV29-1 with TRBJ2-3, with D maybe TRBD2 (5 bases). The CDR3 sequence is 15 residues long. The germline CDR1 and CDR2 sequences are SQVTM and ANQGSEA. The V end was cut by 3 bases, the J end by 0 bases, with 13 bases between. The DNA of the CDR3 is TGCAGCGTTGATGGCCGGGAACCAAGCACAGATACGCAGTATTTT. Protein sequence: CSVDGREPSTDTQYF.

As DNA, the CDR3 is TGTGCCAGAGCCGGGGGGGGACCTGAAGCTTTCTTT. Amino acid sequence: CARAGGGPEAFF. This chain joins TRBV30 and TRBJ1-1; D perhaps matches TRBD1 (5 bases). V was clipped by 8 bases and J by 6 bases, with 16 bases between them. This CDR3 is 12 amino acids long. Germline CDR1 and CDR2: GTSNPN and SVGIG (reference sequence).

V gene TRBV15 combines with J gene TRBJ1-4; D is possibly TRBD1 (6 bases). Germline V CDR1 and CDR2: LNHNV, YYDKDF (reference sequence). The CDR3 runs to 16 residues. Trimming stripped 1 base from V and 8 bases from J, with 17 bases between. Here the CDR3 reads CATSRVTLGGEEKLFF. CDR3 DNA: TGTGCCACCAGCAGAGTGACGTTAGGGGGGGAAGAAAAACTGTTTTTT.

The chain recombines TRBV7-9 with TRBJ2-1; perhaps TRBD2 as D (5 bases). V lost 7 bases to trimming and J lost 10 bases, with 14 bases between them. Germline CDR1 SEHNR, CDR2 FQNEAQ (reference sequence). CDR3 size: 12 residues. The CDR3 loop is CASIRAANEQFF. The CDR3 coding sequence is TGTGCCAGCATCAGAGCGGCGAACGAGCAGTTCTTC.